The 18 T cell receptor beta chains below all came from one sample that was sequenced in a study of Ad26.COV2.S vaccination and SARS-CoV-2 variants (dated by TCRdb to about 2021). Explained via the paper, the treatment or condition label denotes: about 20 received Ad26.COV2.S at low or high dose, single or two shots; about 5 received placebo; per-sample allocation not given. Repertoires of vaccine and placebo recipients were sequenced from samples taken on day 63 after the first injection. The library was prepared using the immunoSEQ multiplex PCR assay. As stored in TCRdb, this immuneACCESS dataset retains in-frame rearrangements with V and J assigned. A fraction of the clones does not appear; measured against another copy, unresolved V genes explain less than half of the discrepancy, and the remainder lacks a known reason. This sample is represented by 510,000 or so clones; roughly 89% of them were singletons. The ten largest clones capture around 13% of the sample.

The specimen was peripheral blood, collected in a trial of Ad26.COV2.S vaccine versus placebo. The origin of the receptors is a person between 18 and 65 years old who received the Ad26.COV2.S COVID-19 vaccine or a placebo.

The chain is built from TRBV5-1 and TRBJ2-1; 11 bases match TRBD2. V lost 4 bases and J lost 10; bases outside the gene matches: 16. Germline V gene sequence: CDR1 SGHRS, CDR2 YFSETQ. The CDR3 is 17 amino acids. The DNA for the CDR3 is TGCGCCAGCAGCCCGACGGCTAGCGGGAGGTCCTCTCGGGAGCAGTTCTTC. Its translation: CASSPTASGRSSREQFF.

The chain uses TRBV10-3 and TRBJ1-5; D gene unclear. The CDR3 length is 13 residues. The V end was cut by 6 bases, the J end by 6 bases, with 12 bases between. From germline, CDR1 is ENHRY and CDR2 SYGVKD. CDR3 coding DNA: TGTGCCATCAGGGGTGAGGGTGGTCAGCCCCAGCATTTT. It yields the protein CAIRGEGGQPQHF.

V usage is TRBV7-2 and J usage is TRBJ2-3, with TRBD2 matching 9 bases. The V gene's germline CDR1 is SGHTA and CDR2 FQGNSA. The CDR3 totals 15 residues. V lost 5 bases and J lost 3; bases outside the gene matches: 6. The DNA for the CDR3 is TGTGCCAGCAGCACTAGCGGGTGGTATACAGATACGCAGTATTTT. It is translated as CASSTSGWYTDTQYF. The whole variable domain, remainder taken from reference TRBV7-2 and TRBJ2-3, is GAGVSQSPSNKVTEKGKDVELRCDPISGHTALYWYRQSLGQGLEFLIYFQGNSAPDKSGLPSDRFSAERTGGSVSTLTIQRTQQEDSAVYLCASSTSGWYTDTQYFGPGTRLTVL.

The chain employs TRBV6-2 or TRBV6-3 and TRBJ2-7; 7 bases map to TRBD1. J was trimmed by 4 bases and V by 5 bases; bases with no gene match: 11. CDR3 length: 15 amino acids. Germline V lookup: CDR1 MNHEY, CDR2 SVGEGT. The CDR3 is CASSHPRTGVYEQYF. The DNA for the CDR3 is TGTGCCAGCAGTCACCCACGAACAGGGGTTTACGAGCAGTACTTC.

This chain connects TRBV18 to TRBJ1-1; a weak D match, TRBD1 (5 bases). Germline V lookup: CDR1 KGHSH, CDR2 LQKENI. This CDR3 has 14 residues. V lost 2 bases to trimming and J lost 6 bases, with 13 bases between them. CDR3 DNA: TGTGCCAGCTCACCAAAGGGGTTCACCGCTGAAGCTTTCTTT. Translation: CASSPKGFTAEAFF. Looking up the rest from reference TRBV18 and TRBJ1-1 gives the full variable domain: NAGVMQNPRHLVRRRGQEARLRCSPMKGHSHVYWYRQLPEEGLKFMVYLQKENIIDESGMPKERFSAEFPKEGPSILRIQQVVRGDSAAYFCASSPKGFTAEAFFGQGTRLTVV.

The table lists this clone with a few counts. The V gene is TRBV6-5, the J gene TRBJ2-7, with 9 bases lining up with TRBD2. This CDR3 spans 14 amino acids. Germline V gene data show CDR1 as MNHEY and CDR2 as SVGAGI. V shed 5 bases, J shed 0 bases, and the junction held 2 bases outside the gene matches. CDR3 sequence (DNA): TGTGCCAGCAGTATAGCGGGAGTCTCCTACGAGCAGTACTTC. This gives the protein CASSIAGVSYEQYF.

The chain uses TRBV5-1 and TRBJ2-1, with TRBD2 matching 8 bases. CDR3 length: 14 residues. V lost 4 bases and J lost 8; bases outside the gene matches: 8. The germline V gene has CDR1 SGHRS and CDR2 YFSETQ. CDR3 protein: CASSAGTSTHEQFF. The CDR3 DNA reads TGCGCCAGCAGCGCCGGGACTAGTACTCATGAGCAGTTCTTC.

The rearrangement links TRBV21-1 to TRBJ2-7; the table's D call, TRBD2, has no DNA check behind it. TRBV21-1 is a pseudogene segment. CDR3 length equals 20 residues. The CDR3 DNA is TGTGCCAGCAGCAAAGGCAGGGGGTCAAATGAGCGGGAGGAGGGTTACGAGCAGTACTTC. Translation: CASSKGRGSNEREEGYEQYF.

This chain links TRBV2 with TRBJ1-5; D call uncertain. Deletions cut 6 bases from V and 7 bases from J, with 16 bases between. The CDR3 loop spans 14 amino acids. Germline V lookup: CDR1 SNHLY, CDR2 FYNNEI. The CDR3 protein is CASRMRMGNQPQHF. In DNA form, the CDR3 reads TGTGCCAGCAGGATGAGGATGGGGAACCAGCCCCAGCATTTT. Drawing the rest from reference TRBV2 and TRBJ1-5, the complete variable domain is EPEVTQTPSHQVTQMGQEVILRCVPISNHLYFYWYRQILGQKVEFLVSFYNNEISEKSEIFDDQFSVERPDGSNFTLKIRSTKLEDSAMYFCASRMRMGNQPQHFGDGTRLSIL.

This clone was recorded only once. The chain carries TRBV15 and TRBJ2-7; 10 positions match TRBD2. CDR1 is LNHNV and CDR2 is YYDKDF in the germline V gene (reference sequence). V shed 0 bases, J shed 7 bases, and the junction held 9 bases outside the gene matches. The CDR3 is 16 residues long. In nucleotides, the CDR3 is TGTGCCACCAGCAGAGATCGGGCTAGCGGGAGAACGGAGCAGTACTTC. Translating gives CATSRDRASGRTEQYF.

The chain employs TRBV5-1 and TRBJ2-2; tentative D call: TRBD2 (6 bases). CDR1 is SGHRS and CDR2 is YFSETQ in the germline V gene. There are 15 residues in the CDR3. V was pared by 6 bases and J by 7 bases, with 19 bases between. The CDR3 loop is CASTQVTMGGGELFF. In nucleotides, the CDR3 is TGCGCCAGCACCCAAGTCACCATGGGAGGCGGGGAGCTGTTTTTT.

This rearrangement joins TRBV21-1 to TRBJ2-7; no check of the table's D call, TRBD1, against the DNA was made. TRBV21-1 is a pseudogene. CDR3 size: 15 residues. CDR3 amino acids: CASSKEGQGDYEQYF. The CDR3 region has the DNA TGTGCCAGCAGCAAAGAGGGACAGGGGGATTACGAGCAGTACTTC.

The chain employs TRBV6-4 and TRBJ2-3; 8 bases align to TRBD1. Germline V gene data show CDR1 as MRHNA and CDR2 as SNTAGT. J was trimmed by 4 bases and V by 3 bases; bases with no gene match: 0. This CDR3 region has 13 residues. Here the CDR3 DNA reads TGTGCCAGCAGTGAACAGGGGGCAGATACGCAGTATTTT. Translated, it gives CASSEQGADTQYF.

The chain employs TRBV5-4 and TRBJ2-3; 15 nucleotides line up with TRBD2. The length of the CDR3 is 13 residues. Germline loops: CDR1 SGHNT, CDR2 YYREEE (reference sequence). The junction had 3 bases not matched to a gene; V was cut back by 9 bases and J by 7 bases. As DNA, the CDR3 is TGTGCCACCGGGACTAGCGGGAGGTATACGCAGTATTTT. Amino acids: CATGTSGRYTQYF.

The chain couples TRBV6-2 or TRBV6-3 to TRBJ1-4, with D possibly TRBD1 on 5 matching bases. V lost 4 bases to trimming and J lost 7 bases, with 13 bases between them. Germline-derived CDR1 and CDR2 are MNHEY and SVGEGT. The CDR3 length is 14 residues. Here the CDR3 reads CASSFSGGTEKLFF. CDR3 coding DNA: TGTGCCAGCAGTTTCTCCGGGGGGACTGAAAAACTGTTTTTT.

The rearrangement joins TRBV7-2 to TRBJ1-5; D gene uncertain. CDR1 SGHTA and CDR2 FQGNSA come from the germline V gene. The CDR3 runs to 14 residues. V was pared by 1 base and J by 5 bases, with 9 bases between. The CDR3 nucleotides read TGTGCCAGCAGCTTAGACGGCGGTTATCAGCCCCAGCATTTT. Amino acid sequence: CASSLDGGYQPQHF.

J is TRBJ2-2 and V is TRBV7-2; TRBD2 might be the D (6 bases). V was pared by 2 bases and J by 6 bases, with 13 bases between. The CDR3 runs to 15 residues. CDR1 is SGHTA, CDR2 FQGNSA, per germline. CDR3 amino acids: CASSLFGTSAGELFF. DNA of the CDR3: TGTGCCAGCAGCTTATTTGGGACTTCTGCCGGGGAGCTGTTTTTT.

J is TRBJ2-6 and V is TRBV6-4; D call uncertain. The CDR3 loop spans 15 amino acids. The germline gives CDR1 MRHNA, CDR2 SNTAGT. The V gene lost 4 bases and the J gene lost 0 bases, with 7 bases spanning the gap. The CDR3 protein is CASSAGFSGANVLTF. The CDR3 DNA sequence: TGTGCCAGCAGTGCTGGGTTCTCTGGGGCCAACGTCCTGACTTTC.